The 18 T cell receptor beta chains below were found in one sample sequenced in a study of blood T cell repertoires in COVID-19. TCRdb keeps only in-frame clones here, not all; method: immunoSEQ multiplex PCR. The data hold over 75,000 clones, with around 81% observed a single time. Sample: peripheral blood. These receptors all stem from a human donor in a cohort sampled during active COVID-19.

The chain employs TRBV9 and TRBJ1-5; 7 bases are a match to TRBD1. Germline-derived CDR1 and CDR2 are SGDLS and YYNGEE. V was clipped by 3 bases and J by 7 bases; unmatched bases: 7. This CDR3 has 14 residues. This chain's CDR3 is CASSEGAGRQPQHF. CDR3 bases: TGTGCCAGCAGCGAGGGGGCAGGGAGGCAGCCCCAGCATTTT. The whole variable domain, filled in from reference TRBV9 and TRBJ1-5, reads DSGVTQTPKHLITATGQRVTLRCSPRSGDLSVYWYQQSLDQGLQFLIQYYNGEERAKGNILERFSAQQFPDLHSELNLSSLELGDSALYFCASSEGAGRQPQHFGDGTRLSIL.

The chain has TRBV7-9 and TRBJ1-6, with D unclear. Per the germline V gene, CDR1 is SEHNR and CDR2 is FQNEAQ (reference sequence). The V and J ends lost 1 base and 10 bases respectively, with 5 bases between them. The length of the CDR3 is 12 residues. The chain's CDR3 is CASSLGLSPLHF. CDR3 coding DNA: TGTGCCAGCAGCTTAGGGCTCTCACCCCTCCACTTT.

The chain is built from TRBV4-1 and TRBJ1-3, with a tentative D call TRBD1 (6 bases). Trimming cost V 1 base and J 0 bases, with 19 bases left between them. The CDR3 totals 19 residues. Germline-derived CDR1 and CDR2 are MGHRA and YSYEKL. The CDR3 nucleotides are TGCGCCAGCAGCCAAGGGTCGGACAGCCGGGGCTTCTCTGGAAACACCATATATTTT. Translating gives CASSQGSDSRGFSGNTIYF.

This clone was seen a few times. The rearrangement joins TRBV12-3 or TRBV12-4 to TRBJ2-7; maybe TRBD1 (6 bases). The CDR3 sequence is 13 residues long. Trimming removed 6 bases at V and 6 bases at J, with 15 bases between. This chain's CDR3 is CASRLQGSGEQYF. Written as DNA, the CDR3 is TGTGCCAGCAGGCTACAGGGTTCCGGCGAGCAGTACTTC.

This clone was counted between two and nine times. The chain carries TRBV28 and TRBJ1-1; 8 bases line up with TRBD1. V lost 6 bases to trimming and J lost 3 bases; unmatched junction nucleotides: 6. The CDR3 covers 14 residues. Germline-derived CDR1 and CDR2 are MDHEN and SYDVKM. CDR3 in amino acids: CASRLTGGYTEAFF. As DNA, the CDR3 is TGTGCCAGCAGGCTAACAGGGGGATACACTGAAGCTTTCTTT. Filled out from reference TRBV28 and TRBJ1-1, the complete variable domain reads DVKVTQSSRYLVKRTGEKVFLECVQDMDHENMFWYRQDPGLGLRLIYFSYDVKMKEKGDIPEGYSVSREKKERFSLILESASTNQTSMYLCASRLTGGYTEAFFGQGTRLTVV.

This clone rates as medium-sized. This chain links TRBV29-1 with TRBJ2-2, with a tentative D call TRBD1 (5 bases). V was cut by 2 bases and J by 9 bases, with 16 bases left in between. This CDR3 contains 14 residues. CDR1 is SQVTM, CDR2 ANQGSEA, per germline. The CDR3 loop is CSVERVPGSRELFF. CDR3 nucleotides: TGCAGCGTTGAAAGGGTCCCAGGGTCCCGGGAGCTGTTTTTT.

A single count supports this clone. V is TRBV19 and J is TRBJ1-1; D not resolved. The CDR3 covers 13 residues. Germline-derived CDR1 and CDR2 are LNHDA and SQIVND (reference sequence). The ends were cut back, 7 bases at V and 0 bases at J, with 9 bases in the middle. CDR3 sequence (DNA): TGTGCCAGTACGTTTGGGCTGAACACTGAAGCTTTCTTT. This gives the protein CASTFGLNTEAFF.

A single count supports this clone. This sequence joins TRBV7-8 and TRBJ2-1; TRBD1 agrees at 9 bases. CDR3 length: 16 amino acids. From germline, CDR1 is SGHVS and CDR2 FQNEAQ. V was pared by 5 bases and J by 9 bases, with 14 bases of the junction left unmatched. This chain's CDR3 is CASSPYVGTGFIEQFF. CDR3 DNA sequence: TGTGCCAGCAGCCCCTATGTAGGGACAGGGTTCATTGAGCAGTTCTTC.

This chain joins TRBV27 and TRBJ2-1; D gene unclear. CDR3 length: 13 amino acids. Trimming pared 8 bases from V and 1 base from J, leaving 9 bases between. Germline assignment: CDR1 MNHEY and CDR2 SMNVEV (reference sequence). CDR3 in amino acids: CASALASYNEQFF. DNA for the CDR3: TGTGCCAGCGCCTTGGCATCCTACAATGAGCAGTTCTTC.

V usage is TRBV11-3 and J usage is TRBJ2-1; 10 bases line up with TRBD2. Germline CDR1 reads SGHNT; CDR2 reads YENEEA. V gave up 1 base and J gave up 9 bases; unmatched junction bases: 3. The CDR3 is 14 residues long. The CDR3 nucleotides read TGTGCCAGCAGCTTAGGGTCTAGCGGGAGTGAGCAGTTCTTC. It specifies CASSLGSSGSEQFF. The variable domain in full, completed from reference TRBV11-3 and TRBJ2-1, reads EAGVVQSPRYKIIEKKQPVAFWCNPISGHNTLYWYLQNLGQGPELLIRYENEEAVDDSQLPKDRFSAERLKGVDSTLKIQPAELGDSAVYLCASSLGSSGSEQFFGPGTRLTVL.

The chain is built from TRBV25-1 and TRBJ1-2, with a tentative D call TRBD1 (5 bases). Germline V gene data show CDR1 as MGHDK and CDR2 as SYGVNS. The CDR3 length is 13 residues. Trimming cost V 3 bases and J 3 bases, with 8 bases left between them. The CDR3 coding sequence is TGTGCCAGCAGTGAGACAGCATACTATGGCTACACCTTC. It yields the protein CASSETAYYGYTF.

The chain recombines TRBV28 with TRBJ1-2; 7 bases line up with TRBD1. Germline-derived CDR1 and CDR2 are MDHEN and SYDVKM. The trim removed 5 bases at V and 6 bases at J, leaving 15 bases unmatched. This CDR3 comprises 16 residues. CDR3: CASSLRQGGFKNGYTF. The DNA of the CDR3 is TGTGCCAGCAGTCTGAGACAGGGTGGGTTTAAGAATGGCTACACCTTC.

This chain connects TRBV11-3 to TRBJ2-1; 7 bases are shared with TRBD1. Unmatched junction bases numbered 6, after V lost 1 base and J lost 6 bases. This CDR3 has 15 amino acids. Germline CDR1 is SGHNT and CDR2 is YENEEA. Here the CDR3 reads CASSLAGQFGNEQFF. Here the CDR3 DNA reads TGTGCCAGCAGCTTAGCGGGACAGTTCGGCAATGAGCAGTTCTTC.

J is TRBJ1-2 and V is TRBV7-2; TRBD1 matches at 8 bases. CDR3 length equals 16 residues. The V gene end was trimmed by 0 bases and the J gene end by 1 base; junction bases not matched to a gene: 4. Germline CDR1 SGHTA, CDR2 FQGNSA. The CDR3 loop reads CASSLARDRINYGYTF. The CDR3 bases are TGTGCCAGCAGCTTAGCTAGGGACAGGATTAACTATGGCTACACCTTC.

This sequence joins TRBV30 and TRBJ2-1, with 7 bases aligning to TRBD1. J gave up 6 bases and V 5 bases, and 7 bases lay outside the gene matches. There are 13 residues in the CDR3. Germline V gene lookup returns CDR1 GTSNPN and CDR2 SVGIG (reference sequence). In DNA, the CDR3 is TGTGCCTGGGAGCCAGGGACAGCCAATGAGCAGTTCTTC. It encodes CAWEPGTANEQFF.

V and J are TRBV4-1 and TRBJ2-5; 13 bases agree with TRBD2. In germline, CDR1 is MGHRA, CDR2 YSYEKL. The CDR3 spans 17 residues. J gave up 5 bases and V 0 bases, and 6 bases lay outside the gene matches. CDR3 loop: CASSQEGQTSGRETQYF. DNA of the CDR3: TGCGCCAGCAGCCAAGAAGGGCAGACTAGCGGGAGGGAGACCCAGTACTTC.

A few counts support this clone. This chain joins TRBV28 and TRBJ2-3; unclear D gene. Germline CDR1 and CDR2: MDHEN and SYDVKM. V was shortened by 6 bases and J by 6 bases, with 13 bases between the two germline ends. This CDR3 contains 13 residues. CDR3 protein: CASSPRWWDTQYF. As DNA, the CDR3 is TGTGCCAGCAGCCCTAGGTGGTGGGATACGCAGTATTTT.

The V and J genes are TRBV4-1 and TRBJ1-3; D ambiguous. CDR1 MGHRA and CDR2 YSYEKL come from the germline V gene. Trimming stripped 1 base from V and 0 bases from J, with 13 bases between. The CDR3 is made up of 17 amino acids. The CDR3 region is CASSQAGSLFSGNTIYF. Written as DNA, the CDR3 is TGCGCCAGCAGCCAAGCGGGGAGCCTTTTCTCTGGAAACACCATATATTTT.